The T cell receptor beta chain under discussion was sequenced for a study of cytomegalovirus exposure and HLA in healthy donors. The PCR was carried out with 60 Vbeta primers and 13 Jbeta primers. Some clones are missing from TCRdb's copy, which holds only in-frame ones; the method was immunoSEQ multiplex PCR. The repertoire consists of 150,000 to 200,000 clones, with approximately 80% occurring once and the leading ten covering about 2.2%. The V end lost 4 bases, the J end lost 0 bases, and 13 bases lay between the germline ends. Germline CDR1 and CDR2: SGHNT and YYREEE (reference sequence). The CDR3 is 16 residues long.

J is TRBJ1-4 and V is TRBV5-4; D is uncertain. Sequencing was carried out using PBMCs. The sequence was obtained from a woman aged 30 to 39 in good health and CMV-seronegative. The CDR3 nucleotides read TGTGCCAGCAGCCCCGCCCCGGGGACAACTAATGAAAAACTGTTTTTT. Translation: CASSPAPGTTNEKLFF.